A single T cell receptor beta chain is shown here with its context. Its target is not known. This CDR3 spans 15 amino acids. V shed 2 bases, J shed 4 bases, and the junction held 5 bases outside the gene matches. Germline CDR1 and CDR2: SGHRS and YFSETQ. The record originates from a study of human T cells and chemical hapten exposure. The overall study: Sensitizing treatment utilized 2% DPC over a roughly 2 cm by roughly 2 cm portion of upper inner arm skin.

In TCRdb, the RACE reads were re-called with MiXCR into one record per CDR3 protein. The sample lists about 54,000 distinct CDR3 sequences; over 9.5% were seen once. Overall study results and limits: There was no change with DPC sensitization in TCRs above 1 in 1000 frequency.

Time point of the sample: patch test 2, 6 weeks after DPC sensitization. The treatment denotes: therapeutic diphenylcyclopropenone sensitization with weekly scalp DPC. This sequence joins TRBV5-1 and TRBJ2-1; TRBD2 agrees at 8 bases. The TCR originated in a woman aged 45 to 65 with alopecia areata. Some clones in this sample may be carry-over from other donors' samples. The input for sequencing was whole blood, taken in connection with sensitization to the hapten diphenylcyclopropenone (DPC). This chain's CDR3 is CASSFSGKNYNEQFF. The DNA of the CDR3 is TGCGCCAGCAGCTTTAGCGGGAAGAATTACAATGAGCAGTTCTTC. Full variable domain (outside the CDR3, taken from reference TRBV5-1 and TRBJ2-1): KAGVTQTPRYLIKTRGQQVTLSCSPISGHRSVSWYQQTPGQGLQFLFEYFSETQRNKGNFPGRFSGRQFSNSRSEMNVSTLELGDSALYLCASSFSGKNYNEQFFGPGTRLTVL.